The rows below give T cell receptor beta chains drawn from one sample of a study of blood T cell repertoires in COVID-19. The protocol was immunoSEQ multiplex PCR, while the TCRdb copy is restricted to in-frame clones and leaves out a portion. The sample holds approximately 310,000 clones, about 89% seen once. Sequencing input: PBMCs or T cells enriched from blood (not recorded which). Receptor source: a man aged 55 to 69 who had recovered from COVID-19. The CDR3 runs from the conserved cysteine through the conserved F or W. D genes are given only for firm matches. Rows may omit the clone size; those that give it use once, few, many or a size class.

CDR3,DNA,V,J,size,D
CASADRGIGTDTQYF,TGTGCCAGCGCCGACAGGGGAATAGGCACAGATACGCAGTATTTT,TRBV18,TRBJ2-3,-,TRBD1
CAIGGAHDVSPLHF,TGTGCCATCGGCGGGGCCCACGACGTTTCACCCCTCCACTTT,TRBV10-3,TRBJ1-6,-,-
CASRSLEGSNQPQHF,TGTGCCAGTCGGTCTTTGGAGGGGAGCAATCAGCCCCAGCATTTT,TRBV19,TRBJ1-5,-,-
CASSLVWGPNEQFF,TGTGCCAGCAGCTTAGTCTGGGGCCCTAATGAGCAGTTCTTC,TRBV7-2,TRBJ2-1,-,-
CASSLSPRDGGTF,TGTGCCAGCAGCTTGTCCCCGAGGGACGGGGGGACCTTC,TRBV5-8,TRBJ1-2,-,-
CASKENPGELFF,TGTGCCAGCAAAGAGAACCCCGGGGAGCTGTTTTTT,TRBV6-5,TRBJ2-2,-,-
CASRKPGQGAKSGNTIYF,TGTGCCAGCAGAAAGCCGGGACAGGGGGCTAAAAGTGGAAACACCATATATTTT,TRBV28,TRBJ1-3,once,TRBD1
CASSLHSGSAGGEQYF,TGTGCCAGCAGCTTGCATAGCGGGAGTGCCGGGGGCGAGCAGTACTTC,TRBV7-2,TRBJ2-7,-,TRBD2
CASSQKQGKSNEKLFF,TGTGCCAGCAGCCAGAAACAGGGAAAGTCTAATGAAAAACTGTTTTTT,TRBV3-1/TRBV3-2,TRBJ1-4,-,-
CASSSGRNTEAFF,TGTGCCAGCAGCTCGGGAAGGAACACTGAAGCTTTCTTT,TRBV5-4,TRBJ1-1,once,-
CASSFGTGESNTIYF,TGTGCCAGCAGCTTCGGGACAGGCGAAAGCAACACCATATATTTT,TRBV7-3,TRBJ1-3,-,TRBD1
CASSLEQIDGYTF,TGCGCCAGCAGCTTGGAACAGATTGATGGCTACACCTTC,TRBV5-1,TRBJ1-2,-,-
CASSSGQPYNEQFF,TGTGCCAGCAGCTCCGGACAGCCCTACAATGAGCAGTTCTTC,TRBV7-3,TRBJ2-1,-,-
CASSLRSDRGYGYTF,TGTGCCAGCAGCTTAAGGTCGGACAGGGGATATGGCTACACCTTC,TRBV7-2,TRBJ1-2,few,TRBD1
CASSGPGRGLGGKLFF,TGTGCCAGCAGTGGACCTGGAAGGGGCCTAGGTGGAAAACTGTTTTTT,TRBV6-1,TRBJ1-4,few,-
CAATGTGGSSYGYTF,TGTGCCGCTACCGGGACAGGGGGCTCGAGCTATGGCTACACCTTC,TRBV10-3,TRBJ1-2,-,TRBD1
CASSQVSGQANQPQHF,TGCGCCAGCAGCCAAGTGAGTGGGCAAGCCAATCAGCCCCAGCATTTT,TRBV4-1,TRBJ1-5,once,-
CASRTPGDRGHNEQFF,TGTGCCAGTAGAACCCCCGGGGACAGGGGACACAATGAGCAGTTCTTC,TRBV19,TRBJ2-1,once,TRBD1
CASTKTGANYGYTF,TGTGCCAGCACCAAGACGGGAGCTAACTATGGCTACACCTTC,TRBV2,TRBJ1-2,-,-
CASSPGQGLSYTF,TGTGCCAGCAGCCCGGGACAGGGTCTCTCCTACACCTTC,TRBV28,TRBJ1-2,-,TRBD1
CASSVVGGSVQETQYF,TGTGCCAGCAGCGTAGTGGGGGGGTCAGTGCAAGAGACCCAGTACTTC,TRBV9,TRBJ2-5,-,TRBD2
CASSYSFTAANYGYTF,TGTGCCAGCAGTTACTCGTTTACAGCAGCTAACTATGGCTACACCTTC,TRBV6-5,TRBJ1-2,once,-
CASSLSGTPYEQYF,TGTGCCAGCAGCTTATCCGGGACACCCTACGAGCAGTACTTC,TRBV11-1,TRBJ2-7,-,-
CASSGQGEYGYTF,TGTGCCAGCAGCGGACAGGGAGAATATGGCTACACCTTC,TRBV6-6,TRBJ1-2,-,TRBD1
CASSYSRGDTQYF,TGTGCCAGCAGTTACTCAAGAGGAGATACGCAGTATTTT,TRBV6-5,TRBJ2-3,-,-
CASSEFEGRGYEQYF,TGCGCCAGCAGTGAGTTCGAAGGCAGGGGCTACGAGCAGTACTTC,TRBV10-2,TRBJ2-7,-,-
CASSISGQGMIEQYF,TGTGCCAGTAGTATCTCCGGACAGGGAATGATTGAGCAGTACTTC,TRBV19,TRBJ2-7,-,TRBD1
CSVVGRGETEAFF,TGCAGCGTTGTGGGCAGGGGGGAGACTGAAGCTTTCTTT,TRBV29-1,TRBJ1-1,-,TRBD1
CASSPPSRRFRELFF,TGTGCCAGCAGTCCCCCCTCACGGAGGTTTCGGGAGCTGTTTTTT,TRBV6-5,TRBJ2-2,-,-
CSVEEGRAPEAFF,TGCAGCGTTGAGGAGGGCAGGGCCCCTGAAGCTTTCTTT,TRBV29-1,TRBJ1-1,-,-
CASSNPGGDYYEQYF,TGTGCCAGCAGTAACCCAGGGGGTGATTACTACGAGCAGTACTTC,TRBV28,TRBJ2-7,-,TRBD1
CASRPGTSNEKLFF,TGCGCCAGCCGCCCCGGGACAAGTAATGAAAAACTGTTTTTT,TRBV5-1,TRBJ1-4,-,-
CASSDTTSGANTGELFF,TGTGCCAGCAGCGACACGACTAGCGGCGCGAACACCGGGGAGCTGTTTTTT,TRBV9,TRBJ2-2,-,TRBD2
CASSRGQVQHTQYF,TGCGCCAGCAGCCGGGGACAGGTCCAGCATACGCAGTATTTT,TRBV5-1,TRBJ2-3,-,TRBD1
CATSDETQTSGRFSYNEQFF,TGTGCCACCAGTGATGAAACGCAGACTAGCGGGAGATTCTCCTACAATGAGCAGTTCTTC,TRBV24-1,TRBJ2-1,-,TRBD2
CASSPFGRANTGELFF,TGTGCCAGCTCACCCTTCGGGAGGGCGAACACCGGGGAGCTGTTTTTT,TRBV18,TRBJ2-2,-,TRBD2